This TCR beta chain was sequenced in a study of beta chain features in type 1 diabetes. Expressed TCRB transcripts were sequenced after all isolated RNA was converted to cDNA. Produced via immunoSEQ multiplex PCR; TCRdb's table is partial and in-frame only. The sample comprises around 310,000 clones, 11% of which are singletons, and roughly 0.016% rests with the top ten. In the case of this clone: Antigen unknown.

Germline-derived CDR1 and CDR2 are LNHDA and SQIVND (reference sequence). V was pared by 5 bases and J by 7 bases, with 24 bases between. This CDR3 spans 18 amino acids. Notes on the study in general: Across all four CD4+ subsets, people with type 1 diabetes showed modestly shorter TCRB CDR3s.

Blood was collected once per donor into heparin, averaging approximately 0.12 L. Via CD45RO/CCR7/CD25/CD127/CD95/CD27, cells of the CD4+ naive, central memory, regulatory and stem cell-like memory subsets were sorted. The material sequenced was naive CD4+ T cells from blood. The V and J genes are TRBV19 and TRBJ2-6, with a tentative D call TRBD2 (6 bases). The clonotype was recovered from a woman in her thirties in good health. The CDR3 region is CASSPPEEGSGRANVLTF. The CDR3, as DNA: TGTGCCAGTAGTCCTCCAGAGGAGGGGTCGGGGCGTGCCAACGTCCTGACTTTC.